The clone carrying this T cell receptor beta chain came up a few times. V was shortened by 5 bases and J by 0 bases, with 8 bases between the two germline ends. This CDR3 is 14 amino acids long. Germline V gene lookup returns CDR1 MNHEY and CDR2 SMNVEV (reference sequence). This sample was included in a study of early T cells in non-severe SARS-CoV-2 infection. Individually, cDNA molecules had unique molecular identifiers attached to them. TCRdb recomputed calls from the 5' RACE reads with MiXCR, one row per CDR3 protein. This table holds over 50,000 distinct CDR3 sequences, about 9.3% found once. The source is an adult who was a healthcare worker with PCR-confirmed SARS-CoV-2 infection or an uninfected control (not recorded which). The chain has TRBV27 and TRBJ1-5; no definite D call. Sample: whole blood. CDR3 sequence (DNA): TGTGCCAGCAGTCCTCCTTATAGCAATCAGCCCCAGCATTTT. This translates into CASSPPYSNQPQHF.